Listed below are T cell receptor beta chains from one sample, sequenced in a study of blood T cell repertoires in COVID-19. Repertoires were generated with immunoSEQ multiplex PCR, while TCRdb's copy carries only in-frame clones and drops some. Of fewer than 250,000 clones listed, about 87% were seen once; the top ten hold around 2.7%. The sample comprised peripheral blood. The receptors here all came from a man in his 60s with acute or convalescent COVID-19. Each CDR3 is given with its conserved first and last residue. The order of the fields is J gene, V gene, clone size, D gene, CDR3 DNA, CDR3 protein. A D gene is named only where the DNA matches it firmly. Size tells how often a clone was seen (once, few, many) or the class of an expanded clone, and some rows leave it out.

TRBJ2-2	TRBV2	NA	TRBD1	TGTGCCAGCAGACGACAGGGGGAGACCGGGGAGCTGTTTTTT	CASRRQGETGELFF
TRBJ2-5	TRBV7-6	NA	TRBD2	TGTGCCAGCAGCCCTCGGACTAGCGGGTCCCAAGAGACCCAGTACTTC	CASSPRTSGSQETQYF
TRBJ2-1	TRBV7-9	few	NA	TGTGCCGGCCAAGTGGCGGATGAGCAGTTCTTC	CAGQVADEQFF
TRBJ1-2	TRBV5-6	few	NA	TGTGCCAGCAGCTTGGTGACAGCTCTTTATGGCTACACCTTC	CASSLVTALYGYTF
TRBJ2-5	TRBV7-6	NA	TRBD2	TGTGCCAGCAGCTTAGCGGGGCCTAGCGGGGGCCGGGAGACCCAGTACTTC	CASSLAGPSGGRETQYF
TRBJ1-2	TRBV6-1	NA	NA	TGTGCCAGCAGTGAAGTACCCCGGGGCTACACCTTC	CASSEVPRGYTF
TRBJ1-3	TRBV18	NA	NA	TGTGCCAGCTCACCAGAGGGAGTATCACAGGGTCCTGGAAACACCATATATTTT	CASSPEGVSQGPGNTIYF
TRBJ2-7	TRBV6-2/TRBV6-3	NA	NA	TGTGCCAGCAGTTACTCTCCCGACTTGAGCTCCTACGAGCAGTACTTC	CASSYSPDLSSYEQYF
TRBJ1-1	TRBV25-1	NA	TRBD1	TGTGCCAGCGACAGGGGGCGCGAAACTGAAGCTTTCTTT	CASDRGRETEAFF
TRBJ1-5	TRBV2	NA	NA	TGTGCCAGCAGGAACGGCCGGGAGGGAAGGAATCAGCCCCAGCATTTT	CASRNGREGRNQPQHF
TRBJ2-3	TRBV27	many	TRBD2	TGTGCCAGCAGTTTTCCTCTAGCGGGGGTCACAGATACGCAGTATTTT	CASSFPLAGVTDTQYF
TRBJ1-1	TRBV9	NA	NA	TGTGCCAGCAGCGTAGGTGGAGTCAAGAACACTGAAGCTTTCTTT	CASSVGGVKNTEAFF
TRBJ2-7	TRBV5-5	NA	TRBD2	TGTGCCAGCAGCTCGCTGGGAGGGTCGGTGCCCCACGAGCAGTACTTC	CASSSLGGSVPHEQYF
TRBJ2-3	TRBV6-2/TRBV6-3	NA	TRBD2	TGTGCCAGCAGTTACAATTGGCGGGGGGGCCAGTATTTT	CASSYNWRGGQYF
TRBJ1-2	TRBV19	NA	NA	TGTGCCAGTAGTGACAGGAAGGGGGGCTACACCTTC	CASSDRKGGYTF
TRBJ2-5	TRBV9	NA	TRBD1	TGTGCCAGCAGCGAAAGGGGGCTGGGTCAAGAGACCCAGTACTTC	CASSERGLGQETQYF
TRBJ2-7	TRBV6-5	NA	TRBD1	TGTGCCAGCAGTTACCTCAGGGGGAGTATCTACGAGCAGTACTTC	CASSYLRGSIYEQYF
TRBJ1-5	TRBV3-1/TRBV3-2	NA	NA	TGTGCCAGCAGCTCCTCCGGGACATCCCCCCAGCCCCAGCATTTT	CASSSSGTSPQPQHF
TRBJ2-7	TRBV10-3	NA	TRBD1	TGTGCCATCAGTGAGTCTCGGGGACAGAGCTCCTACGAGCAGTACTTC	CAISESRGQSSYEQYF
TRBJ2-2	TRBV4-2	NA	TRBD1	TGTGCCAGCAGCCCGAACACAGGGGTCCCCGGGGAGCTGTTTTTT	CASSPNTGVPGELFF
TRBJ1-2	TRBV10-3	NA	NA	TGTGCCATCAGTGAGTCCGGCAGGGCTAACTATGGCTACACCTTC	CAISESGRANYGYTF
TRBJ2-3	TRBV21-1	NA	NA	TGTGCCAGCAGCAAAGATTGGGACAGAAGCACAGATACGCAGTATTTT	CASSKDWDRSTDTQYF
TRBJ2-5	TRBV4-1	NA	NA	TGCGCCAGCAGCCAAGTAGGGCGGGGGCCCGAAGAGACCCAGTACTTC	CASSQVGRGPEETQYF
TRBJ2-1	TRBV10-3	NA	TRBD1	TGTGCCATCAGTGAGTCGCAGGGGGTCGTTAATGAGCAGTTCTTC	CAISESQGVVNEQFF
TRBJ1-3	TRBV7-8	NA	TRBD1	TGTGCCAGCAGTTTAGGGTCGACAGGGACAGGAAACACCATATATTTT	CASSLGSTGTGNTIYF
TRBJ1-6	TRBV9	NA	TRBD1	TGTGCCAGCAGCGTAGGGACAGGGTCCAATTCACCCCTCCACTTT	CASSVGTGSNSPLHF
TRBJ1-6	TRBV9	NA	TRBD1	TGTGCCAGCAGCGCAGACAGGGGGCCTGAGCCCCTCCACTTT	CASSADRGPEPLHF
TRBJ2-1	TRBV7-8	NA	TRBD2	TGTGCCAGCAGCTTAGGACTAGCGGGATACAATGAGCAGTTCTTC	CASSLGLAGYNEQFF
TRBJ2-5	TRBV5-5	NA	TRBD2	TGTGCCAGCAGCTTGGGTCGAACTAGCGGGGGGAGGGAGACCCAGTACTTC	CASSLGRTSGGRETQYF
TRBJ1-5	TRBV10-2	NA	NA	TGCGCCAGCTCAGCTCAGCGGGTAGAGCCCCAGCATTTT	CASSAQRVEPQHF
TRBJ1-2	TRBV6-1	NA	NA	TGTGCCAGCAGTGAATTGAAACAGGGTAACTATGGCTACACCTTC	CASSELKQGNYGYTF
TRBJ1-3	TRBV29-1	NA	TRBD1	TGCAGCGTTGAAGAGGGGGACAGGGGAAGCTATGGAAACACCATATATTTT	CSVEEGDRGSYGNTIYF
TRBJ2-1	TRBV7-2	NA	TRBD2	TGTGCCAGCAGCTTAGGCCCTAGCGGGGGTCCATATGAGCAGTTCTTC	CASSLGPSGGPYEQFF
TRBJ1-5	TRBV4-1	NA	TRBD1	TGCGCCAGCAGACACAACAGGGGGCGCGGGGAGCCCCAGCATTTT	CASRHNRGRGEPQHF
TRBJ2-1	TRBV6-5	NA	NA	TGTGCCAGCAGTTATAGCCGACGGAGCTCCTACAATGAGCAGTTCTTC	CASSYSRRSSYNEQFF
TRBJ1-4	TRBV5-1	few	TRBD1	TGCGCCAGCAGCCGGACAGGGAAGAATGAAAAACTGTTTTTT	CASSRTGKNEKLFF
TRBJ2-3	TRBV27	once	TRBD1	TGTGCCAGCAGTTTAACCGCAGTGGGGACAGGGGCGATGAATACGCAGTATTTT	CASSLTAVGTGAMNTQYF
TRBJ2-1	TRBV11-2	NA	TRBD2	TGTGCCAGCAGCTCTACTAGCGGGGGGGGCAATGAGCAGTTCTTC	CASSSTSGGGNEQFF
TRBJ1-4	TRBV2	NA	NA	TGTGCCAGCAAGACCCAAGGAGCTGAAAAACTGTTTTTT	CASKTQGAEKLFF
TRBJ2-5	TRBV11-3	NA	TRBD2	TGTGCCAGCAGCTTAGATCCCCCGGGACTAGCAGGCCAAGAGACCCAGTACTTC	CASSLDPPGLAGQETQYF
TRBJ1-2	TRBV7-3	NA	TRBD1	TGTGCCAGCAGCGGCCCGGACAGGGTCTATGGCTACACCTTC	CASSGPDRVYGYTF
TRBJ2-5	TRBV12-3/TRBV12-4	NA	NA	TGTGCCAGCCCAGGGCACTTCCAAGAGACCCAGTACTTC	CASPGHFQETQYF
TRBJ2-1	TRBV30	NA	NA	TGTGCCTGGAGTTCTTCCAGGGTCCCAGGGTTTCACAATGAGCAGTTCTTC	CAWSSSRVPGFHNEQFF
TRBJ2-5	TRBV7-3	NA	TRBD2	TGTGCCAGCAGCCCCTTTGCCGGGACTAGCGATCGGACCCAGTACTTC	CASSPFAGTSDRTQYF
TRBJ1-2	TRBV12-5	NA	TRBD1	TGTGCTAGTGGTGCCTCGACAGGGAATGGCTACACCTTC	CASGASTGNGYTF
TRBJ2-5	TRBV6-4	NA	NA	TGTGCCAGCAGTGCCTCAGGGAGGGAGACCCAGTACTTC	CASSASGRETQYF
TRBJ1-1	TRBV19	NA	NA	TGTGCCAGTAGTATCCAGGGGACTGAAGCTTTCTTT	CASSIQGTEAFF
TRBJ1-1	TRBV9	NA	NA	TGTGCCAGCAGCCCCGCGGGGTACCGGGAAGCTTTCTTT	CASSPAGYREAFF
TRBJ1-1	TRBV6-6	NA	NA	TGTGCCAGCAGTTACGAGCGGTTTGGCACTGAAGCTTTCTTT	CASSYERFGTEAFF
TRBJ1-2	TRBV5-4	NA	TRBD1	TGTGCCAGCAGCTTGGGGGGGACAGAAGGCTACACCTTC	CASSLGGTEGYTF
TRBJ2-3	TRBV12-5	few	TRBD1	TGTGCTAGTGGTCCGGGACAGGGGGTTTCAGATACGCAGTATTTT	CASGPGQGVSDTQYF
TRBJ2-1	TRBV4-3	NA	TRBD2	TGCGCCAGCAGCCAAGATGTCTACGGTAGCGGGGCGACTGAGGAGCAGTTCTTC	CASSQDVYGSGATEEQFF
TRBJ2-3	TRBV5-4	NA	TRBD2	TGTGCCAGCAGCTTGGCTTCTAGCGGGGGGCCAGCAGATACGCAGTATTTT	CASSLASSGGPADTQYF
TRBJ2-1	TRBV5-8	NA	TRBD2	TGTGCCAGTAAACTAGGGACTAGCGGGGGGAATCAGTTCTTC	CASKLGTSGGNQFF